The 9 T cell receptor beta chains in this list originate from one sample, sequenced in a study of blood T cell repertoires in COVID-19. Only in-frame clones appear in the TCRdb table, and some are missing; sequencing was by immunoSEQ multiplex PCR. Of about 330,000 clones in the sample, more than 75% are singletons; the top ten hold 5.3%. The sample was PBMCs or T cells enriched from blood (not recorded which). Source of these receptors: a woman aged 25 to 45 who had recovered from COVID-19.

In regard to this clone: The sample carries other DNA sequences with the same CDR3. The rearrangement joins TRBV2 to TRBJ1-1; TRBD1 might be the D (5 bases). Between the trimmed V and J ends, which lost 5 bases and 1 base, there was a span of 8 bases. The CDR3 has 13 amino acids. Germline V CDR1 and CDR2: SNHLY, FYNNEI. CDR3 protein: CASSLDRNTEAFF. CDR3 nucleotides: TGTGCCAGCAGTCTCGACAGGAACACTGAAGCTTTCTTT.

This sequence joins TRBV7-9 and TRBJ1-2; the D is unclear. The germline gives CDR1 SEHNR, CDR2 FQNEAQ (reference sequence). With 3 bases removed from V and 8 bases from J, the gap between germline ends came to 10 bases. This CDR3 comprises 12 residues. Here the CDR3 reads CASSFWERGYTF. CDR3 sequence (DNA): TGTGCCAGCAGCTTCTGGGAGCGAGGCTACACCTTC.

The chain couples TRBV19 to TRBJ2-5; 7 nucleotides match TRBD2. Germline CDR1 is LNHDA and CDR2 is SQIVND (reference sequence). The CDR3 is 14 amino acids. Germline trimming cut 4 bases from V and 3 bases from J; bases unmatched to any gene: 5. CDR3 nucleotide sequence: TGTGCCAGTAGTACGCCGGGACTAAAAGAGACCCAGTACTTC. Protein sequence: CASSTPGLKETQYF.

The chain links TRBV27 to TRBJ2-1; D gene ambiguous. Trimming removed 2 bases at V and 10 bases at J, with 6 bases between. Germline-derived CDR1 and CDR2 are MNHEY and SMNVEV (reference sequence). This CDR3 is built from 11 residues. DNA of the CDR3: TGTGCCAGCAGTTTAAGAGGCGAGCAGTTCTTC. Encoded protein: CASSLRGEQFF.

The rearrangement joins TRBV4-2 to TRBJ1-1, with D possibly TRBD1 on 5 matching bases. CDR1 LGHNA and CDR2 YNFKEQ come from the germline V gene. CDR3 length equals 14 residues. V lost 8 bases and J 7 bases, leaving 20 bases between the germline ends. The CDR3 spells CASRSYSEGVEAFF. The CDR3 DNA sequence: TGTGCCAGCCGATCGTACAGCGAAGGGGTTGAAGCTTTCTTT.

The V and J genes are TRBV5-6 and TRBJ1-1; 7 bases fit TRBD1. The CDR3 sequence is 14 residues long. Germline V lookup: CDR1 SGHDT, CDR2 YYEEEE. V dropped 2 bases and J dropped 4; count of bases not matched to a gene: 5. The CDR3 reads CASSFGAGGTEAFF. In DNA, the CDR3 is TGTGCCAGCAGCTTTGGGGCAGGGGGCACTGAAGCTTTCTTT.

CDR3 sequence reads: CSTTGGESGNTIYF. CDR3 bases: TGCAGCACGACGGGGGGGGAATCTGGAAACACCATATATTTT. The V and J genes are TRBV29-1 and TRBJ1-3, with a weak D call TRBD1 (5 bases). The V and J ends lost 8 bases and 1 base respectively, with 15 bases between them. Germline V gene data show CDR1 as SQVTM and CDR2 as ANQGSEA. The CDR3 contains 14 residues.

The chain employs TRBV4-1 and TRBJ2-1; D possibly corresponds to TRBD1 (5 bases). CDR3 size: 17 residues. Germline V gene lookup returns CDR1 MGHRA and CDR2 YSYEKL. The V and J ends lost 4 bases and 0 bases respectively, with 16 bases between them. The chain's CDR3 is CASSPRGTGNSYNEQFF. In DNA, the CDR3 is TGCGCCAGCAGCCCGCGTGGAACAGGAAACTCCTACAATGAGCAGTTCTTC.

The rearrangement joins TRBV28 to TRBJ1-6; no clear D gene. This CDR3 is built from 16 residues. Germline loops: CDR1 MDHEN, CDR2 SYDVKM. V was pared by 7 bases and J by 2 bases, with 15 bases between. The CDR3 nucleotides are TGTGCCAGCACCGGCGTCGGGGAGGCCTATAATTCACCCCTCCACTTT. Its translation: CASTGVGEAYNSPLHF.